A single sample is the source of the 19 T cell receptor beta chains below, sequenced in a study of regulatory T cells in long-lasting Graves disease. Stated time point: newly diagnosed GD, antithyroid drugs for less than 3 months. Making the TCR library involved RNA that had been extracted from PBMCs. According to the study, TCR beta libraries were built with iRepertoire HTBI primers and CDR3-region Arm-PCR. MiXCR, applied by TCRdb to the multiplex PCR reads, yields one record per CDR3 protein. The repertoire holds hundreds of thousands of distinct CDR3 sequences, with 12% as singletons. This sample was shared with a second study, whose subject was T cells in Graves' hyperthyroidism and ophthalmopathy.

Source: peripheral blood mononuclear cells (PBMCs), taken at new diagnosis, from a patient treated with antithyroid drugs. These TCRs come from a woman aged 30 to 39 with Graves disease.

To note about this clonotype: An end of the junction does not agree with germline; a read error may underlie this. The chain has TRBV7-2 and TRBJ2-7; D not resolved. From germline, CDR1 is SGHTA and CDR2 FQGNSA. The CDR3 is 14 amino acids. CDR3 nucleotide sequence: TGTGCCAGCAGCGCCTCCTCTATCTCCTACGAGCAGTGCTTC. This translates into CASSASSISYEQCF. The full variable domain, rest sourced from reference TRBV7-2 and TRBJ2-7, is GAGVSQSPSNKVTEKGKDVELRCDPISGHTALYWYRQSLGQGLEFLIYFQGNSAPDKSGLPSDRFSAERTGGSVSTLTIQRTQQEDSAVYLCASSASSISYEQCFGPGTRLTVT.

This clonotype came up many times. This chain links TRBV15 with TRBJ2-7; D might be TRBD1 or TRBD2, each matching 5 bases. V was clipped by 0 bases and J by 3 bases, with 12 bases between them. The CDR3 is 15 residues long. Germline V gives CDR1 LNHNV, CDR2 YYDKDF (reference sequence). The CDR3 is CATSREPGADYEQYF. The CDR3, as DNA: TGTGCCACCAGCAGAGAGCCCGGGGCTGACTACGAGCAGTACTTC.

In regard to this clonotype: This sequence may be a read error, since a much larger clone differs from it by one base. The chain is built from TRBV24-1 and TRBJ1-3; 7 bases are a match to TRBD1. The trim removed 7 bases at V and 3 bases at J, leaving 8 bases unmatched. In germline, CDR1 is KGHDR, CDR2 SFDVKD. The CDR3 totals 15 residues. The CDR3 nucleotides read TGTGCCACCAGAAAGGACAGGCCCTATGGAAACACCATATATTTT. Encoded protein: CATRKDRPYGNTIYF.

The chain couples TRBV4-2 to TRBJ2-1; D ambiguous. This CDR3 is 14 amino acids long. Germline loops: CDR1 LGHNA, CDR2 YNFKEQ. Trimming shortened V by 0 bases and J by 6 bases, and 9 bases separated the two germline ends. The CDR3 loop reads CASSQEPPINEQFF. The CDR3 region has the DNA TGTGCCAGCAGCCAAGAACCCCCGATCAATGAGCAGTTCTTC.

This clonotype has ten or more counts. The V and J genes are TRBV11-2 and TRBJ2-7; D not certain. The V end lost 5 bases, the J end lost 7 bases, and 12 bases lay between the germline ends. This CDR3 region has 12 residues. Germline CDR1 SGHAT, CDR2 FQNNGV. CDR3 loop: CASSVIWEEQYF. The CDR3 bases are TGTGCCAGCAGCGTCATTTGGGAAGAGCAGTACTTC.

This clonotype was seen a few times. The J gene is TRBJ2-5, the V gene TRBV5-8; a possible D gene is TRBD1 (5 bases). The germline V and J ends were trimmed by 0 bases and 4 bases, with 13 bases remaining between them. The CDR3 loop spans 15 amino acids. Germline V gene lookup returns CDR1 SGHTS and CDR2 YDEGEE. The CDR3 protein is CASSLADSPLETQYF. The DNA for the CDR3 is TGTGCCAGCAGCTTGGCCGACAGCCCACTAGAGACCCAGTACTTC.

The chain couples TRBV19 to TRBJ1-5; 8 bases fit TRBD1. The V segment lost 10 bases and the J segment 5 bases; nucleotides outside the gene matches: 10. There are 14 residues in the CDR3. Germline V lookup: CDR1 LNHDA, CDR2 SQIVND (reference sequence). The CDR3 reads CATLSGTGYQPQHF. CDR3 nucleotide sequence: TGTGCCACCCTATCCGGGACAGGTTATCAGCCCCAGCATTTT. The complete variable domain, with remaining parts taken from reference TRBV19 and TRBJ1-5, reads DGGITQSPKYLFRKEGQNVTLSCEQNLNHDAMYWYRQDPGQGLRLIYYSQIVNDFQKGDIAEGYSVSREKKESFPLTVTSAQKNPTAFYLCATLSGTGYQPQHFGDGTRLSIL.

The table lists this clonotype with a few counts. The chain recombines TRBV28 with TRBJ2-3; 15 nucleotides agree with TRBD2. The length of the CDR3 is 19 residues. The V gene end was trimmed by 6 bases and the J gene end by 2 bases; junction bases not matched to a gene: 12. The germline gives CDR1 MDHEN, CDR2 SYDVKM. The CDR3 spells CASRAGTSGRTIFTDTQYF. The DNA for the CDR3 is TGTGCCAGCAGAGCCGGGACTAGCGGGAGGACTATTTTCACAGATACGCAGTATTTT.

This clonotype has at least ten counts. The chain joins TRBV15 to TRBJ1-2; 10 nucleotides match TRBD1. The CDR3 has 15 residues. Germline V gives CDR1 LNHNV, CDR2 YYDKDF (reference sequence). V shed 3 bases and J 1 base; nucleotides not matched to a gene: 2. This CDR3 reads CATSRGQGNNYGYTF. Here the CDR3 DNA reads TGTGCCACCAGCAGGGGACAGGGGAATAACTATGGCTACACCTTC. Filled out from reference TRBV15 and TRBJ1-2, the complete variable domain reads DAMVIQNPRYQVTQFGKPVTLSCSQTLNHNVMYWYQQKSSQAPKLLFHYYDKDFNNEADTPDNFQSRRPNTSFCFLDIRSPGLGDTAMYLCATSRGQGNNYGYTFGSGTRLTVV.

This clonotype was seen repeatedly, ten times or more. The chain employs TRBV2 and TRBJ2-7, with a tentative D call TRBD2 (6 bases). The V end lost 3 bases, the J end lost 0 bases, and 9 bases lay between the germline ends. This CDR3 has 14 residues. Looked up from germline, CDR1 is SNHLY and CDR2 is FYNNEI. CDR3 in DNA: TGTGCCAGCAGTGAGGAGGGCAACTCCTACGAGCAGTACTTC. Its translation: CASSEEGNSYEQYF.

This clonotype was detected ten times or more. In nucleotides, the CDR3 is TGCAGTGCTAGACTAGCGGGAGCAACAGATACGCAGTATTTT. Translation gives CSARLAGATDTQYF. The J gene is TRBJ2-3, the V gene TRBV20-1; TRBD2 agrees at 10 bases. Germline V lookup: CDR1 DFQATT, CDR2 SNEGSKA (reference sequence). V gave up 2 bases and J gave up 3 bases; unmatched junction bases: 2. The CDR3 is 14 amino acids.

This clonotype has at least ten counts. The V call is TRBV6-2 or TRBV6-3, the J call TRBJ2-5; 10 bases align to TRBD1. Germline CDR1 and CDR2: MNHEY and SVGEGT. The length of the CDR3 is 16 residues. J gave up 3 bases and V 0 bases, and 4 bases lay outside the gene matches. The CDR3 region has the DNA TGTGCCAGCAGTTACTCGTTGGGACAGGGGAAAGAGACCCAGTACTTC. Translated: CASSYSLGQGKETQYF.

In its sample, this clonotype was seen many times. V is TRBV7-9 and J is TRBJ1-1; D may be TRBD1 (6 bases). Germline V gene sequence: CDR1 SEHNR, CDR2 FQNEAQ (reference sequence). CDR3 length: 14 residues. V gave up 6 bases and J gave up 1 base, with 12 bases separating them. In DNA, the CDR3 is TGTGCCAGCAGGAAGGACAGCTGGAACACTGAAGCTTTCTTT. Encoded protein: CASRKDSWNTEAFF.

This clonotype was found many times. The chain combines TRBV28 with TRBJ2-1; D might be TRBD1 (5 bases). There are 17 residues in the CDR3. The germline V and J ends were trimmed by 2 bases and 1 base, with 15 bases remaining between them. The germline CDR1 and CDR2 sequences are MDHEN and SYDVKM. The CDR3 is CASSLRQPALSYNEQFF. The CDR3 DNA sequence: TGTGCCAGCAGTTTAAGACAGCCAGCCCTTTCCTACAATGAGCAGTTCTTC. Variable domain in full (rest from reference TRBV28 and TRBJ2-1): DVKVTQSSRYLVKRTGEKVFLECVQDMDHENMFWYRQDPGLGLRLIYFSYDVKMKEKGDIPEGYSVSREKKERFSLILESASTNQTSMYLCASSLRQPALSYNEQFFGPGTRLTVL.

This clonotype turned up a few times. The chain joins TRBV27 to TRBJ1-5, with D unclear. The CDR3 runs to 15 residues. CDR1 and CDR2 from the germline V gene are MNHEY and SMNVEV (reference sequence). V lost 3 bases, J lost 3 bases, and 12 bases lay in between. CDR3 region: CASSFLSEINQPQHF. As DNA, the CDR3 is TGTGCCAGCAGTTTCCTATCCGAAATCAATCAGCCCCAGCATTTT.

The chain uses TRBV6-1 and TRBJ2-1; D possibly corresponds to TRBD1 (6 bases). From germline, CDR1 is MNHNS and CDR2 SASEGT. This CDR3 is built from 15 residues. V was cut by 5 bases and J by 1 base, with 12 bases left in between. The CDR3 DNA reads as TGTGCCAGCAGTCTAGACAGGCCTTCCTACAATGAGCAGTTCTTC. Translated, it gives CASSLDRPSYNEQFF.

This clonotype was counted many times. V and J are TRBV7-9 and TRBJ2-5; D is undetermined. The CDR3 covers 15 residues. V gave up 0 bases and J gave up 2 bases, with 10 bases separating them. Germline V gene sequence: CDR1 SEHNR, CDR2 FQNEAQ (reference sequence). CDR3 residues: CASSLAPQLQETQYF. The CDR3 DNA reads as TGTGCCAGCAGCTTAGCGCCGCAATTACAAGAGACCCAGTACTTC.

This clonotype was seen at least ten times. The rearrangement uses TRBV29-1 and TRBJ2-1; TRBD2 might be the D (5 bases). V was clipped by 1 base and J by 6 bases, with 13 bases between them. The CDR3 covers 14 residues. Germline-derived CDR1 and CDR2 are SQVTM and ANQGSEA. CDR3 nucleotide sequence: TGCAGCGTTGAAGTGTGGGAGTGGTCCAATGAGCAGTTCTTC. The encoded protein is CSVEVWEWSNEQFF.

This clonotype was picked up many times. V is TRBV27 and J is TRBJ1-4; 7 bases agree with TRBD1. The CDR3 runs 17 residues. The V gene end was trimmed by 0 bases and the J gene end by 6 bases; junction bases not matched to a gene: 10. The germline gives CDR1 MNHEY, CDR2 SMNVEV (reference sequence). The CDR3 nucleotides are TGTGCCAGCAGTTTATCGGGGGACAGCGAAGCGCATGAAAAACTGTTTTTT. Translated, it gives CASSLSGDSEAHEKLFF.